This T cell receptor (beta chain) was sequenced in a study of blood T cell repertoires in COVID-19. Study background: The study drew acute and convalescent COVID-19 samples from the United States, Italy and Spain. The cDNA or gDNA used as material had been derived from T cells, B-cell-depleted T cells, or PBMCs.

Trimming removed 5 bases from V and 7 bases from J, with 17 bases in between. The CDR3 contains 14 residues. The germline V gene encodes CDR1 LNHDA and CDR2 SQIVND (reference sequence). This clone was seen once. Methods used by the authors: Reference gene primer amplification yielded estimated nucleated cell counts. Profiled with immunoSEQ multiplex PCR; TCRdb holds only in-frame clones, not every one. V, J and clone size reflect that table, while D and trimming were determined from the DNA. The sample has under 300,000 clones, 70% to 85% seen once. Sequenced input: peripheral blood. The sequence was obtained from a woman between 40 and 55 years old who had recovered from COVID-19. J is TRBJ1-1 and V is TRBV19; D is ambiguous. Here the CDR3 reads CASSSQADEGEAFF. In DNA form, the CDR3 reads TGTGCCAGTAGTTCCCAAGCCGACGAGGGTGAAGCTTTCTTT.